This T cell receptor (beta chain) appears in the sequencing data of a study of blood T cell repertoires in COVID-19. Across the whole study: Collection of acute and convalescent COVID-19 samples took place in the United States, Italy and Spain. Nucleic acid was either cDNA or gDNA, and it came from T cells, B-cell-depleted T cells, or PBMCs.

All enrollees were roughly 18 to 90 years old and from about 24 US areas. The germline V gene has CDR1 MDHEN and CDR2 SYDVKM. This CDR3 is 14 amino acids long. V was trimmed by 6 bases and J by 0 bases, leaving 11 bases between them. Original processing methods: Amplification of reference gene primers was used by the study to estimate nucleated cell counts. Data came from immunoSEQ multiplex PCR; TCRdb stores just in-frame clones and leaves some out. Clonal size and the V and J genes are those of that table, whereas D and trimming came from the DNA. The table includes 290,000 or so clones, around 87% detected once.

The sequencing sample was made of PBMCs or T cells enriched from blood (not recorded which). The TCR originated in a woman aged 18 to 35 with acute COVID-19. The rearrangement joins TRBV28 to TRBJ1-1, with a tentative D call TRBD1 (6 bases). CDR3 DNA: TGTGCCAGCAGCCCCGGACAGATGAACACTGAAGCTTTCTTT. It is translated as CASSPGQMNTEAFF.